The count of the clone carrying this T cell receptor (beta chain) is one. The record originates from a study of blood T cell repertoires in COVID-19. Study-level information: COVID-19 samples collected from the United States, Italy and Spain covered acute and convalescent phases. PBMCs, B-cell-depleted T cells, or T cells were the source of the cDNA or gDNA that made up the material.

The CDR3 is 15 amino acids. Between the trimmed V and J ends, which lost 4 bases and 9 bases, there was a span of 16 bases. Germline-derived CDR1 and CDR2 are LGHDT and YNNKEL (reference sequence). Authors' processing steps: Estimation of nucleated cell counts was performed using reference gene primer amplification. TCRdb keeps only in-frame clones here, not all; method: immunoSEQ multiplex PCR. V and J calls plus clone size are reproduced from that table; the DNA served to infer D and trimming. The data contain under 300,000 clones, approximately 86% of them singletons. This clonotype was sampled from a woman aged 70-85 years with active or convalescent COVID-19. The chain recombines TRBV3-1 (or the pseudogene TRBV3-2) with TRBJ1-6; no definite D call. Sequencing was done on a sample of peripheral blood. CDR3 region: CASSPRLGESSPLHF. The CDR3 DNA reads TGTGCCAGCAGCCCCCGTCTCGGGGAAAGTTCACCCCTCCACTTT.